This T cell receptor beta chain comes out of a study of blood T cells in healthy people across ages. Whole-study results and caveats: Age advanced and TCR beta diversity per million T cells fell, roughly linearly.

It was with a sample-barcoded 5' primer and a J-beta primer mix that a second PCR of roughly 6 to 12 cycles was run. TCRdb reprocessed the 5' RACE reads via MiXCR and lists one record per CDR3 protein. The sample contains 540,000 or so distinct CDR3 sequences, roughly 48% of which appear only once. V was shortened by 3 bases and J by 4 bases, with 11 bases between the two germline ends. CDR3 length equals 13 residues. Germline V gene data show CDR1 as SGHRS and CDR2 as YFSETQ. Comments on this clonotype: Its antigen is not identified.

The clonotype originates from a man older than 75 in good health. V usage is TRBV5-1 and J usage is TRBJ2-7, with a possible D match to TRBD1 (5 bases). Sequenced material: blood. The CDR3: CASSSRQTYEQYF. Written as DNA, the CDR3 is TGCGCCAGCAGCTCCCGACAGACTTACGAGCAGTACTTC.